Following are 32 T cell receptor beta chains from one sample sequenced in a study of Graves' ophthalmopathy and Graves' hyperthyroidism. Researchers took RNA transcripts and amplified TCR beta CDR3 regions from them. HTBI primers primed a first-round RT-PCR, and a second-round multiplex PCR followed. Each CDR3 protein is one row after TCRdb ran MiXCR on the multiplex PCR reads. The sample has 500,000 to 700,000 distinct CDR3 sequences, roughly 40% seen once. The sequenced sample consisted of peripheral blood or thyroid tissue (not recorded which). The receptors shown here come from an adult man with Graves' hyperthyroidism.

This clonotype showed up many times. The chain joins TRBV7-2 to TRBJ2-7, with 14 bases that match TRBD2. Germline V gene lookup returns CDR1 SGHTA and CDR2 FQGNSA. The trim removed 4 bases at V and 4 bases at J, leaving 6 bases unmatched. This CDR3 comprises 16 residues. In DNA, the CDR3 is TGTGCCAGCAGCTGGGGGACTAGCGGGAGCGTTTACGAGCAGTACTTC. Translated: CASSWGTSGSVYEQYF. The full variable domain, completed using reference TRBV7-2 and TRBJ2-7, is GAGVSQSPSNKVTEKGKDVELRCDPISGHTALYWYRQSLGQGLEFLIYFQGNSAPDKSGLPSDRFSAERTGGSVSTLTIQRTQQEDSAVYLCASSWGTSGSVYEQYFGPGTRLTVT.

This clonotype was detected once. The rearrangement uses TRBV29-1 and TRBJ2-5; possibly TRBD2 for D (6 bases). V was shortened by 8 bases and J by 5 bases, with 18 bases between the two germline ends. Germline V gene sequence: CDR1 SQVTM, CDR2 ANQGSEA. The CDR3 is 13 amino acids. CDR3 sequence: CSTMPGRSETQYF. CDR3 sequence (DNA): TGCAGCACCATGCCCGGGAGATCCGAGACCCAGTACTTC.

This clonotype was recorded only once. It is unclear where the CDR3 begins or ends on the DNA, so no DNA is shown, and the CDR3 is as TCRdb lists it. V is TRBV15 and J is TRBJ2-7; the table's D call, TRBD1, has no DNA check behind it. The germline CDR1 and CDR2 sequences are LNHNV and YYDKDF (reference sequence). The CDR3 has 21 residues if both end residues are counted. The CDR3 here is CASSFYICSARDSEDRNEQYF.

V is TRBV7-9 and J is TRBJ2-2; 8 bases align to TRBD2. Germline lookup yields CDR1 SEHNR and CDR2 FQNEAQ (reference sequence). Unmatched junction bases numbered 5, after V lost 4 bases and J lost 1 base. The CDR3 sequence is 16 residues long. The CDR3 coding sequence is TGTGCCAGCAGCTCCGCTCGGGAGGGGAACACCGGGGAGCTGTTTTTT. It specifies CASSSAREGNTGELFF. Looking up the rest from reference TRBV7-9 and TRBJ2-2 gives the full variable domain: DTGVSQNPRHKITKRGQNVTFRCDPISEHNRLYWYRQTLGQGPEFLTYFQNEAQLEKSRLLSDRFSAERPKGSFSTLEIQRTEQGDSAMYLCASSSAREGNTGELFFGEGSRLTVL.

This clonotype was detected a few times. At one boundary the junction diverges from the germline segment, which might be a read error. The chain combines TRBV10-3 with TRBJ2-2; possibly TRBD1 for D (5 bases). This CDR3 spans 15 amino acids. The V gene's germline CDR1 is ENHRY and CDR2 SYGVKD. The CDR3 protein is CASSEAGLYTGELFF. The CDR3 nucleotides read TGTGCCAGCAGTGAAGCAGGGTTGTACACCGGGGAGCTGTTTTTT.

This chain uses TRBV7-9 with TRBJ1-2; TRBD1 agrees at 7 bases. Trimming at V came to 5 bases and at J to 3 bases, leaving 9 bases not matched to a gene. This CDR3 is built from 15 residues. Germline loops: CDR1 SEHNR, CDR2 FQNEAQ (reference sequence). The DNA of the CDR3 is TGTGCCAGCAGCCCCACAGGGGCCTCCCACTATGGCTACACCTTC. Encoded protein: CASSPTGASHYGYTF. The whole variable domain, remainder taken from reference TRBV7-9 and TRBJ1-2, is DTGVSQNPRHKITKRGQNVTFRCDPISEHNRLYWYRQTLGQGPEFLTYFQNEAQLEKSRLLSDRFSAERPKGSFSTLEIQRTEQGDSAMYLCASSPTGASHYGYTFGSGTRLTVV.

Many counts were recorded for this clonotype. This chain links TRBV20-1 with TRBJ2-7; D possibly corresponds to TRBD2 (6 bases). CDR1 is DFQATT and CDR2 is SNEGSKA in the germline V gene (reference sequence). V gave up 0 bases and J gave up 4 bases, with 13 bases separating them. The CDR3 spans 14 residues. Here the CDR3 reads CSARDYGSQYEQYF. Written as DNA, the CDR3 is TGCAGTGCTAGAGATTACGGGAGCCAGTACGAGCAGTACTTC.

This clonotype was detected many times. The CDR3 nucleotides are TGTGCCATCAGTGAAGGGATAGGGTACCAGCCCCAGCATTTT. Protein: CAISEGIGYQPQHF. The J gene is TRBJ1-5, the V gene TRBV10-3; no clear D gene. The CDR3 runs 14 residues. The germline V and J ends were trimmed by 3 bases and 7 bases, with 13 bases remaining between them. Germline-derived CDR1 and CDR2 are ENHRY and SYGVKD.

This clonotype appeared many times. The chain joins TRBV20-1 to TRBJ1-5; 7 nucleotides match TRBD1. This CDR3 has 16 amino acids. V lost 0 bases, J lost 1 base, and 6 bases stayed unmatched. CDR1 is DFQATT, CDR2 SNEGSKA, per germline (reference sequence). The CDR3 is CSARENRGMSNQPQHF. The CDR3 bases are TGCAGTGCTAGAGAAAACAGGGGTATGAGCAATCAGCCCCAGCATTTT.

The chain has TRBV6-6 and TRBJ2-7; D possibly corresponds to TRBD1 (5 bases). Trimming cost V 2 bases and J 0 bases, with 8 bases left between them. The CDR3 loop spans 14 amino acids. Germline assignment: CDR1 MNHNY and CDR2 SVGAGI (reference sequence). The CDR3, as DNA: TGTGCCAGCAGTTACGTAGGGGCCTCCTACGAGCAGTACTTC. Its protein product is CASSYVGASYEQYF.

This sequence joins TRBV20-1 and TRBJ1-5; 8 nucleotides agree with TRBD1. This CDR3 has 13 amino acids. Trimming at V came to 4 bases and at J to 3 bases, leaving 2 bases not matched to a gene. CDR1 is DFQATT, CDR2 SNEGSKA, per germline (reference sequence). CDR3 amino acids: CSATDRVNQPQHF. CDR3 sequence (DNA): TGCAGTGCTACGGACAGGGTCAATCAGCCCCAGCATTTT.

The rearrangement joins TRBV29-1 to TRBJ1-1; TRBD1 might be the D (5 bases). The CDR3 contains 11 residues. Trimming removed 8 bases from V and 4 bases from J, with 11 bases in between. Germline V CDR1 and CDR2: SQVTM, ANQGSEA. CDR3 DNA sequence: TGCAGCCCCAGGGTGAGCACTGAAGCTTTCTTT. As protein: CSPRVSTEAFF. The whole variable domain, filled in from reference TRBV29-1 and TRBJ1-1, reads SAVISQKPSRDICQRGTSLTIQCQVDSQVTMMFWYRQQPGQSLTLIATANQGSEATYESGFVIDKFPISRPNLTFSTLTVSNMSPEDSSIYLCSPRVSTEAFFGQGTRLTVV.

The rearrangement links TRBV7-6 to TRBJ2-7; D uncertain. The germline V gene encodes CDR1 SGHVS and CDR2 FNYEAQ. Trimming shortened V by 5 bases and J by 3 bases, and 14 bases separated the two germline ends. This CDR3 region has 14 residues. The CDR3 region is CASSRPNRSYEQYF. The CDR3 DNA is TGTGCCAGCAGCCGTCCTAATCGGAGCTACGAGCAGTACTTC. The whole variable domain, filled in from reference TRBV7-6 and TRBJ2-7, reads GAGVSQSPRYKVTKRGQDVALRCDPISGHVSLYWYRQALGQGPEFLTYFNYEAQQDKSGLPNDRFSAERPEGSISTLTIQRTEQRDSAMYRCASSRPNRSYEQYFGPGTRLTVT.

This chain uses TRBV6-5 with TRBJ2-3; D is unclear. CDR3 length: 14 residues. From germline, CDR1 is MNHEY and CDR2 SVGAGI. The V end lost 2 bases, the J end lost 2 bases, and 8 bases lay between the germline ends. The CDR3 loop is CASSYVAATDTQYF. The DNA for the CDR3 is TGTGCCAGCAGTTACGTGGCAGCCACAGATACGCAGTATTTT.

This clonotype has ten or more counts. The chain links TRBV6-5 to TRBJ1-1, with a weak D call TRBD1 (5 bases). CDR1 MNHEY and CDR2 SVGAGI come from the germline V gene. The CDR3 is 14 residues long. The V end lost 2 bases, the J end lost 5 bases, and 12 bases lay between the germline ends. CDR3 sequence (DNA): TGTGCCAGCAGTTACGGGTGGGAGGGGACTGAAGCTTTCTTT. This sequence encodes CASSYGWEGTEAFF.

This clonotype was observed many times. The CDR3 DNA sequence: TGTGCCAGCACCCCGACAGGGGGAAACACTGAAGCTTTCTTT. Its protein is CASTPTGGNTEAFF. The J gene is TRBJ1-1, the V gene TRBV12-3 or TRBV12-4; 9 positions match TRBD1. The CDR3 contains 14 residues. Trimming at V came to 7 bases and at J to 2 bases, leaving 5 bases not matched to a gene.

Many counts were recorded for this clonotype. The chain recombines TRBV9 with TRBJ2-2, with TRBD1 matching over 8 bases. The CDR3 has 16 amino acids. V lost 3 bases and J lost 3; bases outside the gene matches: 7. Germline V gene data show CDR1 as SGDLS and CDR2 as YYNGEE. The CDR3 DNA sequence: TGTGCCAGCAGCGGACAGGGGTGGTTGGACACCGGGGAGCTGTTTTTT. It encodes CASSGQGWLDTGELFF.

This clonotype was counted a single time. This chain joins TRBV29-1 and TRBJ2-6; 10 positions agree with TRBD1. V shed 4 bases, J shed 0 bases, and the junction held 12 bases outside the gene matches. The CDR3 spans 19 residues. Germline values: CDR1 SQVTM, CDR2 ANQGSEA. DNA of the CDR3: TGCAGCGTTGTTTCGGGACAGGGGAACCCTAACTCTGGGGCCAACGTCCTGACTTTC. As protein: CSVVSGQGNPNSGANVLTF.

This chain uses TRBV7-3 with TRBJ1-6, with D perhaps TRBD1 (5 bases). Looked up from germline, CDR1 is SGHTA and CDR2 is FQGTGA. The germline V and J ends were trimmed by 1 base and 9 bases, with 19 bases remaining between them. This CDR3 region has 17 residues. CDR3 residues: CASSLMGGRRLLSPLHF. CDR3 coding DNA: TGTGCCAGCAGCTTAATGGGGGGTAGGCGCCTTCTTTCACCCCTCCACTTT.

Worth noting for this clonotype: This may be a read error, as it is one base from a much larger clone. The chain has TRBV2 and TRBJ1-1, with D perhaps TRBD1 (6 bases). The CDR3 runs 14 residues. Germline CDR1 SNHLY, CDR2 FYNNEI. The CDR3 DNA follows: TGTGCCAGCAGTACGGGCCCCCCGGGGGCTGAAACTTTCTTT. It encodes CASSTGPPGAETFF.

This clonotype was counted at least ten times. DNA for the CDR3: TGTGCCAGTAGTATGAACTATGGCAGCTCCTACGAGCAGTACTTC. This gives the protein CASSMNYGSSYEQYF. The chain recombines TRBV19 with TRBJ2-7; D remains unclear. Trimming left V 3 bases short and J 0 bases short, with 12 bases between. CDR3 length: 15 residues. The germline V gene encodes CDR1 LNHDA and CDR2 SQIVND (reference sequence).

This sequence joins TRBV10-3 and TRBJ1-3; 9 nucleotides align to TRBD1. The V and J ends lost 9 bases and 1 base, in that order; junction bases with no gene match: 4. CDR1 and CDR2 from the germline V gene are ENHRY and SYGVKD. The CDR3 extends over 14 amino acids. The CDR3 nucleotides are TGTGCCATACAGACAGGGGGATCTGGAAACACCATATATTTT. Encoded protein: CAIQTGGSGNTIYF.

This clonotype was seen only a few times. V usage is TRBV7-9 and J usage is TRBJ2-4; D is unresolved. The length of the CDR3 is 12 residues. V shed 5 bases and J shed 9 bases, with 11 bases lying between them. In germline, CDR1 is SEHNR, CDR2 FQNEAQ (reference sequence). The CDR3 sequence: CASSPPWGIQYF. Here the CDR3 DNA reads TGTGCCAGCAGCCCGCCCTGGGGCATTCAGTACTTC.

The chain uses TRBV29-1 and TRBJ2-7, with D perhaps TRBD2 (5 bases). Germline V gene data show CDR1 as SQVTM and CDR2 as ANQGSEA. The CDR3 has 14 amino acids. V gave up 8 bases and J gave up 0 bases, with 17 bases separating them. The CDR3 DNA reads TGCAGCTTGAGTGGGCGGGCGGCCTCCTACGAGCAGTACTTC. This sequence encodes CSLSGRAASYEQYF.

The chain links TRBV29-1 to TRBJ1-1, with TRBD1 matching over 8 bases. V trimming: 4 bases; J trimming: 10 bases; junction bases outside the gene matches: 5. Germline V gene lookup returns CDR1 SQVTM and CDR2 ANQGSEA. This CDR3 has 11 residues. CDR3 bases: TGCAGCGTTGCTAGCGACAGGGGAGCTTTCTTT. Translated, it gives CSVASDRGAFF.

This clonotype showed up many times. In nucleotides, the CDR3 is TGCAGTGCTAGTACTTCGGAAGAAGAGACCCAGTACTTC. This encodes CSASTSEEETQYF. The V and J genes are TRBV20-1 and TRBJ2-5, with D uncertain. Germline CDR1 reads DFQATT; CDR2 reads SNEGSKA (reference sequence). The V gene lost 3 bases and the J gene lost 3 bases, with 11 bases spanning the gap. The length of the CDR3 is 13 residues.

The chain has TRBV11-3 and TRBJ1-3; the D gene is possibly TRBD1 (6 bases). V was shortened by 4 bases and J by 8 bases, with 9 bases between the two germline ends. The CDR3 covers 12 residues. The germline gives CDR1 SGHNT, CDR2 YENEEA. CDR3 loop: CASSSGGDTIYF. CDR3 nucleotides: TGTGCCAGCAGCTCTGGGGGCGACACCATATATTTT.

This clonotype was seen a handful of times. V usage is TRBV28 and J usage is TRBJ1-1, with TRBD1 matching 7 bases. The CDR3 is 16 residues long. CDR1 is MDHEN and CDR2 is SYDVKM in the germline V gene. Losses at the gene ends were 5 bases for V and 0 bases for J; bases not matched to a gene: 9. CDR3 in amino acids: CASSTRQGLMNTEAFF. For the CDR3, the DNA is TGTGCCAGCAGTACACGACAGGGCCTAATGAACACTGAAGCTTTCTTT.

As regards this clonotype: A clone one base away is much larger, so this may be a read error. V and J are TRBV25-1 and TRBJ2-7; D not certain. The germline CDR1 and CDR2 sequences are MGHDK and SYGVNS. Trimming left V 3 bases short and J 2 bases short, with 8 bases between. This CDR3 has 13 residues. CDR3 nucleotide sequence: TGTGCCAGCAGTGAGGGGTGTGCCTACGAGCAGTACTTC. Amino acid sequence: CASSEGCAYEQYF.

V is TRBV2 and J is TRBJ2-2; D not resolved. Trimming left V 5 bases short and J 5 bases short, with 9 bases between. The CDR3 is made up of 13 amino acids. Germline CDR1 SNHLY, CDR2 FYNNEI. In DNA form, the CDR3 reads TGTGCCAGCAGTTGGATTATTACCGGGGAGCTGTTTTTT. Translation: CASSWIITGELFF.

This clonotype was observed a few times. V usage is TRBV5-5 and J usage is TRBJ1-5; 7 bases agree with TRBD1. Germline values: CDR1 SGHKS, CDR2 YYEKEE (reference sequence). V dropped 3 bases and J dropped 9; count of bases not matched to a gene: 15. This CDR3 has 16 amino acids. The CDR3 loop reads CASSWTDGAGGWPQHF. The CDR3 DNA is TGTGCCAGCAGCTGGACGGATGGGGCAGGGGGTTGGCCCCAGCATTTT. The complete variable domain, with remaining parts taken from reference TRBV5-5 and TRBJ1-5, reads DAGVTQSPTHLIKTRGQQVTLRCSPISGHKSVSWYQQVLGQGPQFIFQYYEKEERGRGNFPDRFSARQFPNYSSELNVNALLLGDSALYLCASSWTDGAGGWPQHFGDGTRLSIL.

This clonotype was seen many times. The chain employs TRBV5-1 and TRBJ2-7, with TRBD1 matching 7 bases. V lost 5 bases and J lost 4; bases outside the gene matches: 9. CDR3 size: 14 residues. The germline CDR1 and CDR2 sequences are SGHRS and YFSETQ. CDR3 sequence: CASRTGTADYEQYF. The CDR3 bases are TGCGCCAGCAGGACCGGGACAGCAGATTACGAGCAGTACTTC.